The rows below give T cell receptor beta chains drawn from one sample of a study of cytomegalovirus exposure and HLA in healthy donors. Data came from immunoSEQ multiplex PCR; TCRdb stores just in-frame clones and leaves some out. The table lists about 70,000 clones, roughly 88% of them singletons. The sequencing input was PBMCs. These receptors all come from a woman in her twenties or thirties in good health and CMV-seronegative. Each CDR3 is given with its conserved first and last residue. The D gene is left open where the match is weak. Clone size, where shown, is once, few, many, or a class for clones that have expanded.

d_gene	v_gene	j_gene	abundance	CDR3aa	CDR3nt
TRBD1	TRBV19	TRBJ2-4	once	CASSRNPQGAKNIQYF	TGTGCCAGTAGTAGGAATCCACAGGGGGCCAAAAACATTCAGTACTTC
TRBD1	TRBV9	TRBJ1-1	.	CASSATGGAGTEAFF	TGTGCCAGCAGCGCGACAGGGGGCGCGGGCACTGAAGCTTTCTTT
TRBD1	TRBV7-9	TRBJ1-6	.	CASSWTGGSSYNSPLHF	TGTGCCAGCAGCTGGACAGGGGGGAGCTCCTATAATTCACCCCTCCACTTT
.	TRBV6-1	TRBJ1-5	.	CASSDRVWDSNQPQHF	TGTGCCAGCAGTGACAGGGTTTGGGATAGCAATCAGCCCCAGCATTTT
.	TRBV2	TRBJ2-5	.	CASQLVRETQYF	TGTGCCAGCCAGCTAGTGCGGGAGACCCAGTACTTC
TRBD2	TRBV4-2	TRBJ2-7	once	CASSQAGGLYEQYF	TGTGCCAGCAGCCAAGCGGGGGGGCTCTACGAGCAGTACTTC
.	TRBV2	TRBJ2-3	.	CASSEWPRSDTQYF	TGTGCCAGCAGTGAATGGCCTAGATCAGATACGCAGTATTTT
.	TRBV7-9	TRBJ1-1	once	CASSLPYREAFF	TGTGCCAGCAGCCTACCGTACAGGGAGGCTTTCTTT
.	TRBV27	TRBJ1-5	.	CASSLSSNQPQHF	TGTGCCAGCAGTTTGAGTAGCAATCAGCCCCAGCATTTT
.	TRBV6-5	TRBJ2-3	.	CASSLRGTVLDTQYF	TGTGCCAGCAGCCTCCGGGGGACTGTGCTTGATACGCAGTATTTT
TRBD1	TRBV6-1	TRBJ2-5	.	CASSELTGGQGEETQYF	TGTGCCAGCAGTGAATTAACCGGCGGACAGGGGGAAGAGACCCAGTACTTC
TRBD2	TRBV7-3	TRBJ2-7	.	CASSPGLAGSHEQYF	TGTGCCAGCAGCCCCGGACTAGCGGGAAGTCACGAGCAGTACTTC
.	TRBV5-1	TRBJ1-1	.	CASSFRTELNTEAFF	TGCGCCAGCAGCTTCAGGACAGAATTGAACACTGAAGCTTTCTTT
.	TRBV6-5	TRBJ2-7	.	CASRTHPWSSYEQYF	TGTGCCAGCAGAACCCATCCTTGGAGCTCCTACGAGCAGTACTTC
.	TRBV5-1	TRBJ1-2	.	CASSPSEGGLVYGYPF	TGCGCCAGCAGCCCCTCTGAGGGGGGGCTCGTCTATGGCTACCCCTTC
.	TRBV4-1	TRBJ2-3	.	CASSQEQSTDTQYF	TGCGCCAGCAGCCAAGAGCAGAGCACAGATACGCAGTATTTT
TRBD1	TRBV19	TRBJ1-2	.	CASSMRAQGVIYGYTF	TGTGCCAGTAGTATGAGGGCGCAGGGGGTAATCTATGGCTACACCTTC
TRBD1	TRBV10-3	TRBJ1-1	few	CAIREQGLRNTEAFF	TGTGCCATCAGGGAACAGGGGTTACGGAACACTGAAGCTTTCTTT
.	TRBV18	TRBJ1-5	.	CASSPGEDQPQHF	TGTGCCAGCTCACCAGGGGAGGATCAGCCCCAGCATTTT
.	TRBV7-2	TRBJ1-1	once	CASSLGGLETEAFF	TGTGCCAGCAGCTTAGGCGGACTTGAGACTGAAGCTTTCTTT
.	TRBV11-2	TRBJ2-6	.	CASSLRGLRSGANVLTF	TGTGCCAGCAGCTTAAGGGGACTCCGCTCTGGGGCCAACGTCCTGACTTTC
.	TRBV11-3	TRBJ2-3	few	CASTTGDTQYF	TGTGCCAGCACCACGGGAGATACGCAGTATTTT
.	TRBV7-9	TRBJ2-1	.	CASAFHGVDEQFF	TGTGCCAGCGCTTTTCACGGGGTGGATGAGCAGTTCTTC
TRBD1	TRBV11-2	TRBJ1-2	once	CASSSRRQGNGYTF	TGTGCCAGCAGCTCCCGCAGACAGGGAAACGGCTACACCTTC
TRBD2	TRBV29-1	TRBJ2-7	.	CSAEWGTSGTGEQYF	TGCAGCGCCGAATGGGGGACTAGCGGGACAGGCGAGCAGTACTTC
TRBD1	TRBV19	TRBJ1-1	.	CASSIERAGGAGNTEAFF	TGTGCCAGTAGTATAGAGAGGGCAGGGGGCGCCGGGAACACTGAAGCTTTCTTT
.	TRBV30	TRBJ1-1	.	CAWSVGGNTEAFF	TGTGCCTGGAGTGTGGGGGGAAACACTGAAGCTTTCTTT
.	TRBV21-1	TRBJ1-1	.	CASSNEGGFFTEAFF	TGTGCCAGCAGCAACGAGGGGGGGTTCTTCACTGAAGCTTTCTTT
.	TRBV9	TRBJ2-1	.	CASSVVDGREQFF	TGTGCCAGCAGCGTAGTCGATGGCAGAGAGCAGTTCTTC
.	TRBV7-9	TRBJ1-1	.	CASSLGAANAYSVEAFF	TGTGCCAGCAGCTTAGGTGCAGCGAATGCATATAGCGTTGAAGCTTTCTTT
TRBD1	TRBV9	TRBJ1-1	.	CASTAHRDRVDTEAFF	TGTGCCAGCACCGCCCACCGGGACAGGGTTGACACTGAAGCTTTCTTT
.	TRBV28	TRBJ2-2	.	CASSPRGRGNTGELFF	TGTGCCAGCAGCCCCCGCGGGCGGGGAAACACCGGGGAGCTGTTTTTT
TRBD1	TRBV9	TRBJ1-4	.	CASSVRGGMVTDEKLFF	TGTGCCAGCAGCGTACGAGGGGGCATGGTGACGGATGAAAAACTGTTTTTT
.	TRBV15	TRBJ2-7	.	CATSPRHGSYEQYF	TGTGCCACCAGCCCGAGGCACGGCTCCTACGAGCAGTACTTC
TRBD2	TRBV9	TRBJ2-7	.	CASSRTSGSSYEQYF	TGTGCCAGCAGCCGGACTAGCGGGAGCTCCTACGAGCAGTACTTC
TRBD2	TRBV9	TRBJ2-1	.	CASSVVAGVRNEQFF	TGTGCCAGCAGCGTAGTGGCGGGAGTACGGAATGAGCAGTTCTTC
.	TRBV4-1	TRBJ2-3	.	CASSQPLGTSTDTQYF	TGCGCCAGCAGCCAACCCCTTGGGACTAGCACAGATACGCAGTATTTT
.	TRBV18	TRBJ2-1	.	CASSPGSPNEQFF	TGTGCCAGCTCACCCGGGAGTCCCAATGAGCAGTTCTTC
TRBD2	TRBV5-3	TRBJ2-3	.	CARSPTSGSPTDTQYF	TGTGCCAGAAGCCCCACTAGCGGGAGTCCCACAGATACGCAGTATTTT
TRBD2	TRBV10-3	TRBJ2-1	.	CAITGTSQAEQFF	TGTGCCATCACCGGGACTAGTCAGGCTGAGCAGTTCTTC
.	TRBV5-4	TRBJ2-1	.	CASSLESDNEQFF	TGTGCCAGCAGCTTGGAATCGGACAATGAGCAGTTCTTC
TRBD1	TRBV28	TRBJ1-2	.	CASSYTGGHGYTF	TGTGCCAGCAGTTATACAGGGGGGCATGGCTACACCTTC
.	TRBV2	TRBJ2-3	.	CASITGLTTDTQYF	TGTGCCAGCATCACGGGACTTACCACAGATACGCAGTATTTT
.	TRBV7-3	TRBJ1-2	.	CASSPSPGDYGYTF	TGTGCCAGCAGCCCGAGTCCGGGGGACTATGGCTACACCTTC
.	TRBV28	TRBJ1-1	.	CASSPRPNSLNTEAFF	TGTGCCAGCAGTCCTAGACCAAATTCTTTGAACACTGAAGCTTTCTTT
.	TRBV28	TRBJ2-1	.	CASSIGGVDGHNEQFF	TGTGCCAGCAGTATTGGAGGGGTAGACGGACACAATGAGCAGTTCTTC
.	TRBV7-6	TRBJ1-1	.	CASSETEGGHTEAFF	TGTGCCAGCAGCGAGACAGAGGGGGGGCACACTGAAGCTTTCTTT
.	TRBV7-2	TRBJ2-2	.	CASSWPQRSPANTGELFF	TGTGCCAGCAGCTGGCCCCAGCGGAGCCCCGCGAACACCGGGGAGCTGTTTTTT
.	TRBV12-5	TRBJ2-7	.	CASGPDRAYEQYF	TGTGCTAGTGGTCCGGACAGAGCCTACGAGCAGTACTTC